This TCR beta chain appears in the sequencing data of a study of CXCR3-negative and CXCR3-positive naive CD8 T cells. General observations from the study: CXCR3-positive naive cells had TRB CDR3s that were more hydrophobic than CXCR3-negative naive cells had. For the naive subsets, surface CD5 was similar, and TCR strength was inferred from TRB CDR3 properties.

Carrying UMI labels, the TRB cDNA libraries were prepared through 5' RACE. Reprocessing the 5' RACE reads, TCRdb reports a single entry for every CDR3 protein and omits DNA. Its clone listing holds just under 90,000 distinct CDR3 sequences. For this clonotype: No antigen is known for it.

Sequenced sample: naive CXCR3+ CD8+ T cells from blood. As for subset: CD45RO-CCR7+CD27+CD95- naive CD8+ T cells expressing CXCR3 (TNR3+). This TCR derives from a human donor in good health. Some clones in this sample may be carry-over from other donors' samples.

The CDR3 spells CASSVPTSGSGDEQFF. V gene TRBV9 combines with J gene TRBJ2-1; checking the TCRdb D call of TRBD2 is not possible without DNA. There are 16 residues in the CDR3. CDR1 is SGDLS and CDR2 is YYNGEE in the germline V gene.